This T cell receptor beta chain is drawn from a study of T cell repertoires in aging, cancer and after chemotherapy. Study-level information: Pre- and post-chemotherapy samples were paired from chronic lymphocytic leukemia patients treated with fludarabine- or bendamustine-based regimens. The full dataset contained millions of TCR reads.

TCR beta rearrangements were amplified from peripheral blood genomic DNA. Germline V lookup: CDR1 SGHAT, CDR2 FQNNGV. This CDR3 is built from 14 residues. Deletions cut 2 bases from V and 3 bases from J, with 10 bases between. Study conclusions and caveats: Untreated cancer patients had significantly lower blood TCR diversity than age-matched healthy donors. Thymic emigration or peripheral T cell expansion may be impaired by lymphoid organ infiltration in hematological cancer.

On this clonotype itself: No antigen is known for it.

Rearranged V-D-J TRB sequences were amplified with a mixed TRB-A/B primer pool. One entry per CDR3 protein results from TCRdb running MiXCR on the multiplex PCR reads. The table lists several thousand distinct CDR3 sequences, approximately 21% of them singletons. This rearrangement joins TRBV11-2 to TRBJ1-1; tentatively, D is TRBD1 (5 bases). The specimen sequenced was blood. This clonotype was sampled from a human donor with a blood cancer. CDR3 loop: CASSLSAGDTEAFF. In DNA form, the CDR3 reads TGTGCCAGCAGCTTAAGTGCGGGGGACACTGAAGCTTTCTTT.